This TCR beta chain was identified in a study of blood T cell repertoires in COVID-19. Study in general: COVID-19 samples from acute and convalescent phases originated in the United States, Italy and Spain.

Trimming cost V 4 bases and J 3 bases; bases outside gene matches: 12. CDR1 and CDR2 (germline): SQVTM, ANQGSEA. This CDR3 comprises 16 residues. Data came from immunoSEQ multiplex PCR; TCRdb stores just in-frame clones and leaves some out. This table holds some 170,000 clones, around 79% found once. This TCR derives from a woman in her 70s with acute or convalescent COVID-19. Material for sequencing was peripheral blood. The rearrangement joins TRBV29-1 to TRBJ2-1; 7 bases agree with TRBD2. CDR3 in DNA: TGCAGCGTTGTACGGCTAGCGGAGAGCTTCTACAATGAGCAGTTCTTC. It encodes CSVVRLAESFYNEQFF.